This T cell receptor beta chain came from a study of T-cell memory formation after mild COVID-19. The overall study: The study found TCR clusters largely donor specific.

Trimming shortened V by 7 bases and J by 1 base, and 14 bases separated the two germline ends. The CDR3 extends over 15 amino acids. Germline CDR1 SGHKS, CDR2 YYEKEE (reference sequence). Study results and limitations: In pre-infection memory, a portion of responding clones appeared, which suggested that cross-reactive memory joined. Clones shrinking between day 15 and 85 showed a balanced CD4/CD8 split, and those that grew later tilted toward CD4+. CD4+ contracting clones were found mainly in CM and EM, and CD8+ ones in EMRA.

TCRdb passed the 5' RACE reads through MiXCR, listing each CDR3 protein once. This table has about 560,000 distinct CDR3 sequences, around a sixth appearing once. This clonotype was observed a few times. Its cognate antigen is unknown. V usage is TRBV5-5 and J usage is TRBJ2-2; D is ambiguous. The TCR comes from an adult woman who had mild COVID-19 (a few samples of this study predate the infection). Cell type and time point are not known. Sequencing was performed on PBMCs or a T cell subset sorted from them (not recorded which). Written as DNA, the CDR3 is TGTGCCAGCTCCTCCCGAGTGGAGAACACCGGGGAGCTGTTTTTT. Amino acids: CASSSRVENTGELFF.